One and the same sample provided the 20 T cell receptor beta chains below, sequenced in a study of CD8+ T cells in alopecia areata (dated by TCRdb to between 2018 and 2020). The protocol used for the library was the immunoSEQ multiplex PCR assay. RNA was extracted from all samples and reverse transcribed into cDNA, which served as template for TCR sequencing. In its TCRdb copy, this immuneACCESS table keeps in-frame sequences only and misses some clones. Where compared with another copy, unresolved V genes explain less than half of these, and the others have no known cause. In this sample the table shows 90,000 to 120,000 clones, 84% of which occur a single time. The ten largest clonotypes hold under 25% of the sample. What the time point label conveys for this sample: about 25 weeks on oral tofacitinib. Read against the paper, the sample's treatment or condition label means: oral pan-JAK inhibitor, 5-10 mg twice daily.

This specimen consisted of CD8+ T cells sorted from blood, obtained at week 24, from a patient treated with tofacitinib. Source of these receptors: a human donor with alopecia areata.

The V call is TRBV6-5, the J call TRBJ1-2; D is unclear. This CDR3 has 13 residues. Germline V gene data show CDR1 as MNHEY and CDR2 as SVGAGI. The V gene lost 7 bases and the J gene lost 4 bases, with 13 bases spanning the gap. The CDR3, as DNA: TGTGCCAGCACCGTAGGCGGCGGCTATGGCTACACCTTC. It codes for CASTVGGGYGYTF.

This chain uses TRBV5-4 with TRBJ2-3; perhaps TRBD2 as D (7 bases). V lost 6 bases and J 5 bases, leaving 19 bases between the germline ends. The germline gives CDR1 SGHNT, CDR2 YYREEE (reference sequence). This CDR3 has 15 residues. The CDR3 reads CASMVEGGGLDTQYF. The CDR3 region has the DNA TGTGCCAGCATGGTAGAGGGGGGGGGCCTAGATACGCAGTATTTT.

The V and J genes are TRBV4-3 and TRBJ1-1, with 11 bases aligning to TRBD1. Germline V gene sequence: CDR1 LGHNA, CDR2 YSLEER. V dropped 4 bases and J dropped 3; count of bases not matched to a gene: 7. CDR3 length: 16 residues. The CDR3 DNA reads TGCGCCAGCAGCCCCGGGACAGGGGGAAGGGACACTGAAGCTTTCTTT. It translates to CASSPGTGGRDTEAFF.

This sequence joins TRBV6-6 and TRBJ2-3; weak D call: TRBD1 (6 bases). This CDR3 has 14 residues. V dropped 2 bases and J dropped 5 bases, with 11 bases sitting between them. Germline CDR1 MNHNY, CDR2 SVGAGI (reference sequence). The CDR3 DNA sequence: TGTGCCAGCAGTTACGGGGGCCAGGGAGATACGCAGTATTTT. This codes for CASSYGGQGDTQYF.

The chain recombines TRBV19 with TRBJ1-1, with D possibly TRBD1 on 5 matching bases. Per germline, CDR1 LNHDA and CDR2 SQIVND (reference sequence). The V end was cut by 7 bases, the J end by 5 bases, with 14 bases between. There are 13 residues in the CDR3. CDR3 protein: CASIFQGGTEAFF. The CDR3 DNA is TGTGCCAGTATTTTCCAGGGTGGAACTGAAGCTTTCTTT.

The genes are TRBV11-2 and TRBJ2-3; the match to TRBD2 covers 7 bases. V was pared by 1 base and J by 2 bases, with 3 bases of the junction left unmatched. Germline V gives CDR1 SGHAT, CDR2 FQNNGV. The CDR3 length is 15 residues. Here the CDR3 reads CASSLVAGDTDTQYF. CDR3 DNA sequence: TGTGCCAGCAGCTTAGTTGCGGGGGACACAGATACGCAGTATTTT.

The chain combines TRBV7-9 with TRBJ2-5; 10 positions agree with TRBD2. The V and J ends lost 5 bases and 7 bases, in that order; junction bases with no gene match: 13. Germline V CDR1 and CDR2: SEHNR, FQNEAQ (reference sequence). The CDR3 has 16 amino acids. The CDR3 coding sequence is TGTGCCAGCAGCGGACGCACTAGCGGGGAGCCAGGGACCCAGTACTTC. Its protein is CASSGRTSGEPGTQYF.

The CDR3 reads CASSLATGPYEQYF. The CDR3 nucleotides are TGTGCCAGCAGCCTCGCCACAGGGCCCTACGAGCAGTACTTC. The chain joins TRBV13 to TRBJ2-5, with a weak D call TRBD1 (6 bases). The last part of the DNA fits TRBJ2-7 better; the J call may be wrong. CDR1 and CDR2 from the germline V gene are PRHDT and FYEKMQ (reference sequence). The CDR3 covers 14 residues.

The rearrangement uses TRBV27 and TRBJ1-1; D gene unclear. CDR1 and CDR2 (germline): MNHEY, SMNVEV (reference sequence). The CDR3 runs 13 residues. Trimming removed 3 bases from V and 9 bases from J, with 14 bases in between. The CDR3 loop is CASSFPGGAQAFF. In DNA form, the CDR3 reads TGTGCCAGCAGTTTCCCCGGAGGAGCGCAAGCTTTCTTT.

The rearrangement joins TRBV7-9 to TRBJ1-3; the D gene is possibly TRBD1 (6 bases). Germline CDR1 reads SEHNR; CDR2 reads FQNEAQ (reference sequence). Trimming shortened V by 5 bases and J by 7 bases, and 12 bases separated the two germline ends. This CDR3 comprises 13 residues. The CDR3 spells CASSPWDMNTIYF. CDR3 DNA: TGTGCCAGCAGCCCCTGGGACATGAACACCATATATTTT.

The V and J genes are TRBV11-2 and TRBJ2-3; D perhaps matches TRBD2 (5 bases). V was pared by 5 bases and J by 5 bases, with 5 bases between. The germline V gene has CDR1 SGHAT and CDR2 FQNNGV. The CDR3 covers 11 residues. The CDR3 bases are TGTGCCAGCAGCGAGGGAGATACGCAGTATTTT. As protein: CASSEGDTQYF. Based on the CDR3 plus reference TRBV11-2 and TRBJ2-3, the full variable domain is EAGVAQSPRYKIIEKRQSVAFWCNPISGHATLYWYQQILGQGPKLLIQFQNNGVVDDSQLPKDRFSAERLKGVDSTLKIQPAKLEDSAVYLCASSEGDTQYFGPGTRLTVL.

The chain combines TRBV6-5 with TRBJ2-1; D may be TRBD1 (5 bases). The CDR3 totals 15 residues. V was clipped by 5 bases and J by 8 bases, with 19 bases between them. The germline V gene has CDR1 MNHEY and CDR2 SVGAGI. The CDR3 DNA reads TGTGCCAGCAGTGTCTCGGGCAGGGAAGGCGATGAGCAGTTCTTC. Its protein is CASSVSGREGDEQFF.

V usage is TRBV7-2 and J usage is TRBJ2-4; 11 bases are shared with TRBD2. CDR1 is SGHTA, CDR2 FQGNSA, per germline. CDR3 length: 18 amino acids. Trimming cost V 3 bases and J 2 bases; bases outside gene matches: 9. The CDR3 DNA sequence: TGTGCCAGCAGCTTTTTTAGCGGGGGGGGCACGACCAAAAACATTCAGTACTTC. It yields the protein CASSFFSGGGTTKNIQYF.

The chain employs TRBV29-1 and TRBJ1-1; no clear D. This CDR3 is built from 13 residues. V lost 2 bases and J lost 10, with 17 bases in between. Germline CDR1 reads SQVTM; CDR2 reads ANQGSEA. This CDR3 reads CSVEREPETVAFF. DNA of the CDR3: TGCAGCGTTGAAAGGGAGCCAGAGACGGTAGCTTTCTTT. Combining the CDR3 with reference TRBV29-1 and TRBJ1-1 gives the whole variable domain SAVISQKPSRDICQRGTSLTIQCQVDSQVTMMFWYRQQPGQSLTLIATANQGSEATYESGFVIDKFPISRPNLTFSTLTVSNMSPEDSSIYLCSVEREPETVAFFGQGTRLTVV.

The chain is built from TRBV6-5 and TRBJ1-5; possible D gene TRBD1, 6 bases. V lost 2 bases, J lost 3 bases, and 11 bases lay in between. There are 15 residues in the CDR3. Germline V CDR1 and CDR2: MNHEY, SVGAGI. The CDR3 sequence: CASSYGGGPNQPQHF. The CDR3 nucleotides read TGTGCCAGCAGTTACGGAGGGGGGCCCAATCAGCCCCAGCATTTT.

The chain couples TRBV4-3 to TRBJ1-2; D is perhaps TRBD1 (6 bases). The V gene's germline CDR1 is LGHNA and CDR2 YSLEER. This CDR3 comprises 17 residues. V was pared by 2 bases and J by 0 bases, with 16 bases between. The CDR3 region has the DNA TGCGCCAGCAGCCAAACCGCCGGGACAACAGCTAACTATGGCTACACCTTC. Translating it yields CASSQTAGTTANYGYTF.

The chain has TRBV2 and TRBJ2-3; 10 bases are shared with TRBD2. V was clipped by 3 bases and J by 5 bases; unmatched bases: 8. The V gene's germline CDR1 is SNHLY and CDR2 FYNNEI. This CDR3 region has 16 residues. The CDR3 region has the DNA TGTGCCAGCAGTGAGGTAGCGGGGGGCACCCGAGATACGCAGTATTTT. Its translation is CASSEVAGGTRDTQYF.

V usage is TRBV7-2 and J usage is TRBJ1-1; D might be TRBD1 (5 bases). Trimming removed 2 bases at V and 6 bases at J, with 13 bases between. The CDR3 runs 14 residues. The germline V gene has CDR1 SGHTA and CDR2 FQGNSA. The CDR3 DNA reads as TGTGCCAGCAGCTTATACGTACAGGACCCTGAAGCTTTCTTT. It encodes CASSLYVQDPEAFF.

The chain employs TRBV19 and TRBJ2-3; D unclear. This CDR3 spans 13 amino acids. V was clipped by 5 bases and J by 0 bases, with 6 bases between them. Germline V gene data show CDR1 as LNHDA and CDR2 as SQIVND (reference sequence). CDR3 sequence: CASSLASTDTQYF. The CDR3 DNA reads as TGTGCCAGTAGTTTGGCTAGCACAGATACGCAGTATTTT.

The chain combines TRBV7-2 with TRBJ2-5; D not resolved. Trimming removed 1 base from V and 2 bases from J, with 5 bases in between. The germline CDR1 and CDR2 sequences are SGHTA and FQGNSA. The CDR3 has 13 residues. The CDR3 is CASSLGPQETQYF. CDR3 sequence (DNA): TGTGCCAGCAGCTTAGGACCGCAAGAGACCCAGTACTTC.